This T cell receptor beta chain was documented in a study of cytomegalovirus exposure and HLA in healthy donors. Study-wide findings and caveats: Presence/absence analyses took donor sequencing depth as roughly uniform.

The primer mix had 60 Vbeta and 13 Jbeta primers. Here immunoSEQ multiplex PCR was the method, and the copy in TCRdb shows in-frame clones only, minus some. Here the sample spans some 190,000 clones, over 70% being singletons. On this clone: Its cognate antigen is unknown.

Sequenced input: PBMCs. The sequence came from a woman under 30 in good health and CMV-seronegative.

The CDR3 spells CASRYSAVQETQYF. The CDR3 region has the DNA TGTGCCAGCAGGTATAGCGCAGTACAAGAGACCCAGTACTTC. This sequence joins TRBV7-2 and TRBJ2-5, with D perhaps TRBD2 (5 bases). Trimming shortened V by 6 bases and J by 2 bases, and 13 bases separated the two germline ends. Germline V gene sequence: CDR1 SGHTA, CDR2 FQGNSA. The CDR3 consists of 14 residues.